These T cell receptor beta chains were read from a single sample in a study of T cell responses to AZD1222 COVID-19 vaccine. Using immunoSEQ multiplex PCR, the repertoire was profiled, and TCRdb retains in-frame clones only, with some absent. The sample carries 150,000 or so clones, 90% recorded once. Specimen: peripheral blood, collected 28 days after the second AZD1222 dose. These receptors were taken from an adult who received the AZD1222 COVID-19 vaccine. The CDR3 runs from the conserved cysteine through the conserved F or W. A D gene is named only where the DNA matches it firmly. Not all rows give a size; the values are once, few, many and, for expanded clones, a class.

v_call,j_call,clone_size,d_call,cdr3_aa,cdr3_nt
TRBV19,TRBJ1-4,.,.,CASSEQPNEKLFF,TGTGCCAGTAGTGAGCAGCCTAATGAAAAACTGTTTTTT
TRBV5-1,TRBJ2-7,.,.,CASSLEGGHEQYF,TGCGCCAGCAGCTTGGAGGGGGGCCACGAGCAGTACTTC
TRBV3-1/TRBV3-2,TRBJ2-7,.,.,CASSQVLVRAVGEQYF,TGTGCCAGCAGCCAAGTCCTGGTTCGCGCCGTGGGCGAGCAGTACTTC
TRBV5-1,TRBJ1-6,.,.,CASRETGSYSPLHF,TGCGCCAGCAGGGAGACAGGTTCCTATTCACCCCTCCACTTT
TRBV3-1/TRBV3-2,TRBJ2-2,.,.,CASSHGSRGAGELFF,TGTGCCAGCAGCCACGGGAGTAGGGGTGCCGGGGAGCTGTTTTTT
TRBV9,TRBJ2-2,.,.,CASSVLGVIGELFF,TGTGCCAGCAGCGTATTAGGGGTAATCGGGGAGCTGTTTTTT
TRBV3-1/TRBV3-2,TRBJ2-3,.,TRBD1,CASGQGDAQYF,TGTGCCAGCGGACAGGGGGATGCGCAGTATTTT
TRBV7-9,TRBJ2-2,.,.,CATRDGYTGELFF,TGTGCCACCCGGGACGGTTACACCGGGGAGCTGTTTTTT
TRBV18,TRBJ1-6,.,TRBD1,CASSLLQIRDSNSPLHF,TGTGCCAGCTCACTATTGCAAATCCGGGACAGTAATTCACCCCTCCACTTT
TRBV21-1,TRBJ2-7,once,.,CASSPMQTGAYEQYF,TGTGCCAGCAGCCCCATGCAGACAGGAGCCTACGAGCAGTACTTC
TRBV30,TRBJ2-1,.,TRBD2,CAWRQQAAGYNEQFF,TGTGCCTGGAGACAACAGGCAGCGGGATACAATGAGCAGTTCTTC
TRBV5-1,TRBJ2-1,.,TRBD2,CASSQSGGYNEQFF,TGCGCCAGCAGCCAAAGCGGGGGTTACAATGAGCAGTTCTTC
TRBV11-2,TRBJ1-6,.,.,CASSLGQGLGNSPLHF,TGTGCCAGCAGCTTAGGGCAGGGGCTCGGGAATTCACCCCTCCACTTT
TRBV2,TRBJ1-5,.,.,CASSAQGALSNQPQHF,TGTGCCAGCAGTGCGCAAGGGGCGCTCAGCAATCAGCCCCAGCATTTT
TRBV27,TRBJ1-4,.,.,CASSPYVTTLKEKLFF,TGTGCCAGCAGCCCCTATGTGACGACGTTAAAAGAAAAACTGTTTTTT
TRBV11-2,TRBJ2-2,once,.,CASSPRDRAGELFF,TGTGCCAGCAGCCCAAGGGACCGTGCCGGGGAGCTGTTTTTT